This TCR beta chain was found in a study of shared clonotypes between healthy human individuals. At a deep level, the assay was run. Methods used by the authors: ImmunoSEQ gave junction-only sequences without quality scores, so filtering differed. Here immunoSEQ multiplex PCR was the method, and the copy in TCRdb shows in-frame clones only, minus some. D and trimming were read from the DNA, whereas the V and J calls and clone size are those reported in that table. This sample has some 2.1 million clones, with roughly 94% found just once. CDR3 size: 14 residues. Trimming removed 7 bases from V and 3 bases from J; junction bases left unmatched: 5. Germline V gene lookup returns CDR1 LNHDA and CDR2 SQIVND (reference sequence). Selected positively for CCR7 and CD45RO-negative, naive CD8 cells excluded terminally differentiated effector memory CD45RA+ cells.

The sequenced material came from naive CD8+ T cells sorted from blood. The J gene is TRBJ1-1, the V gene TRBV19, with 10 positions matching TRBD1. The source is a man aged 18-30 years in good health. The CDR3, as DNA: TGTGCCAGTATGGCGGGACAGGGGTACACTGAAGCTTTCTTT. Its protein is CASMAGQGYTEAFF.